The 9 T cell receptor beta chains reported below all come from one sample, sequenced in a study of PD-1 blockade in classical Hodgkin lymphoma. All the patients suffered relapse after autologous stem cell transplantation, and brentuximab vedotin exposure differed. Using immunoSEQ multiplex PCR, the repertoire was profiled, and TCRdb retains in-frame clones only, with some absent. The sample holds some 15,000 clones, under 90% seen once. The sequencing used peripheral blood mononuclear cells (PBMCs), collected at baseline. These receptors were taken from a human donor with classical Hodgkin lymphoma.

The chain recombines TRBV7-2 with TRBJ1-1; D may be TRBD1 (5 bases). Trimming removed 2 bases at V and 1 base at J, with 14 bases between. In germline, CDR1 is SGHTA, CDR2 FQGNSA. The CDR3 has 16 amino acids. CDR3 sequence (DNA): TGTGCCAGCAGCTTACCAGTACGGGGCTGGAACACTGAAGCTTTCTTT. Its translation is CASSLPVRGWNTEAFF.

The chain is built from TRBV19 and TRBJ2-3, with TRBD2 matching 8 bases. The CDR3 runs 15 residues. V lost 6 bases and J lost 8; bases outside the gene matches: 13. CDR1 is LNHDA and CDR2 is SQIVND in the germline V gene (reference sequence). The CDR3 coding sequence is TGTGCCAGTAGCCCGCGGGGGGCCTCGCCAGGTACGCAGTATTTT. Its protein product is CASSPRGASPGTQYF.

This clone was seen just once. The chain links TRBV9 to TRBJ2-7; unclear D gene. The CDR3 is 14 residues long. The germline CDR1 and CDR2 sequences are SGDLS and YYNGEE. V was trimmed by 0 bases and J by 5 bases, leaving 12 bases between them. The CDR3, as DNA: TGTGCCAGCAGCGTAGAGGCCGGAAGGGACGAGCAGTACTTC. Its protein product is CASSVEAGRDEQYF.

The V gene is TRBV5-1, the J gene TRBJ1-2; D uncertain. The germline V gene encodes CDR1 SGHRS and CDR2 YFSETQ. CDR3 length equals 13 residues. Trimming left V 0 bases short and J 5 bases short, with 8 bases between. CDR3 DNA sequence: TGCGCCAGCAGCTTGGACAGCCAGTATGGCTACACCTTC. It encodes CASSLDSQYGYTF. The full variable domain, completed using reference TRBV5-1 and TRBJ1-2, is KAGVTQTPRYLIKTRGQQVTLSCSPISGHRSVSWYQQTPGQGLQFLFEYFSETQRNKGNFPGRFSGRQFSNSRSEMNVSTLELGDSALYLCASSLDSQYGYTFGSGTRLTVV.

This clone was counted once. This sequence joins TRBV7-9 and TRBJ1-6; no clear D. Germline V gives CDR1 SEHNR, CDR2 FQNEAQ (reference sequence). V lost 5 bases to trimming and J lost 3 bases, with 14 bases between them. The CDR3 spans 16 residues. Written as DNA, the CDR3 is TGTGCCAGCAGCCCAAACGGACTGATCTATAATTCACCCCTCCACTTT. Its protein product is CASSPNGLIYNSPLHF.

CDR3 in amino acids: CASSSRPGGETQYF. CDR3 DNA: TGTGCCAGCAGTTCTAGGCCGGGGGGGGAGACCCAGTACTTC. The gene calls are TRBV6-6 and TRBJ2-5, with 8 bases fitting TRBD2. Germline lookup yields CDR1 MNHNY and CDR2 SVGAGI (reference sequence). Trimming removed 4 bases from V and 5 bases from J; junction bases left unmatched: 6. The CDR3 covers 14 residues.

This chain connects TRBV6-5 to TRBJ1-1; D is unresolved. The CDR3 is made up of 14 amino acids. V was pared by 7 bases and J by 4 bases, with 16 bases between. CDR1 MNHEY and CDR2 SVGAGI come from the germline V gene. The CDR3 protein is CASTPRMDGTEAFF. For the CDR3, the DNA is TGTGCCAGCACCCCTAGGATGGATGGCACTGAAGCTTTCTTT.

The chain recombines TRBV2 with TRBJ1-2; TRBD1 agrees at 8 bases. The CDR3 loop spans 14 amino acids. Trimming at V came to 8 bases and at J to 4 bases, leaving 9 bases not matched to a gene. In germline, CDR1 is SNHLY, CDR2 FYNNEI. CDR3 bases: TGTGCCAGCTCAGCCCGGACAGGGAGCTATGGCTACACCTTC. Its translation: CASSARTGSYGYTF.

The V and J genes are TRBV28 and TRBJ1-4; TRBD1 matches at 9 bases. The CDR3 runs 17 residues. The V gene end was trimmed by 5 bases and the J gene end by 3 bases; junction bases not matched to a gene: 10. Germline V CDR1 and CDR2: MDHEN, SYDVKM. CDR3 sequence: CASSITGGGSANEKLFF. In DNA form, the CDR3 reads TGTGCCAGCAGTATAACAGGGGGCGGTTCTGCTAATGAAAAACTGTTTTTT.